This T cell receptor (beta chain) was documented in a study of shared clonotypes between healthy human individuals. The V end lost 2 bases, the J end lost 3 bases, and 10 bases lay between the germline ends. This CDR3 region has 14 residues. Germline V gene lookup returns CDR1 LNHDA and CDR2 SQIVND (reference sequence). Researchers ran the assay at a deep level. Investigators spread the genomic DNA of each subset evenly over several immunoSEQ plates. PCR replicates from unsorted PBMC used around 300 ng DNA, and this amount was some 31,000 T cell genomes. Per the study methods: ImmunoSEQ sequences covered only the junction and lacked quality scores; filtering therefore differed. Clones were read by immunoSEQ multiplex PCR, and TCRdb kept only the in-frame ones, dropping some. The DNA gave D and trimming, while V, J and clone size come from that table. The data show roughly 500,000 clones, about 82% seen once.

This chain uses TRBV19 with TRBJ1-1; D gene ambiguous. This TCR was sampled from a middle-aged woman in good health. Some clones in this sample may be carry-over from other donors' samples. What was sequenced was PBMCs. This chain's CDR3 is CASSINPLYTEAFF. As DNA, the CDR3 is TGTGCCAGTAGTATAAATCCCCTATACACTGAAGCTTTCTTT.